A single sample gave rise to the 21 T cell receptor beta chains below, sequenced in a study of control samples from healthy donors and cancer patients. TCRdb's copy holds only in-frame clones and misses some; the assay was immunoSEQ multiplex PCR. The table records approximately 170,000 clones, about 92% of them present only once. Sequencing used blood. The origin of the receptors is a man aged 30-40 years in good health.

The chain uses TRBV6-1 and TRBJ1-1; a possible D gene is TRBD1 (5 bases). CDR3 length: 12 amino acids. Germline V gene data show CDR1 as MNHNS and CDR2 as SASEGT. Trimming cost V 2 bases and J 10 bases, with 11 bases left between them. As DNA, the CDR3 is TGTGCCAGCAGTGAATCCGAGGGGTTAGCTTTCTTT. The encoded protein is CASSESEGLAFF.

The J gene is TRBJ1-6, the V gene TRBV7-9; no definite D call. Trimming cost V 1 base and J 6 bases, with 7 bases left between them. Germline-derived CDR1 and CDR2 are SEHNR and FQNEAQ (reference sequence). CDR3 length: 14 amino acids. CDR3 nucleotides: TGTGCCAGCAGCTTAGGGACCGCTAATTCACCCCTCCACTTT. Its translation: CASSLGTANSPLHF.

The genes are TRBV5-4 and TRBJ1-2; D is perhaps TRBD1 (5 bases). This CDR3 region has 17 residues. Germline CDR1 and CDR2: SGHNT and YYREEE (reference sequence). Trimming pared 1 base from V and 3 bases from J, leaving 19 bases between. The CDR3 coding sequence is TGTGCCAGCAGCTTGTCCCTTCGCAGGGAGGTCGACTATGGCTACACCTTC. As protein: CASSLSLRREVDYGYTF. Complete variable domain (other parts from reference TRBV5-4 and TRBJ1-2): ETGVTQSPTHLIKTRGQQVTLRCSSQSGHNTVSWYQQALGQGPQFIFQYYREEENGRGNFPPRFSGLQFPNYSSELNVNALELDDSALYLCASSLSLRREVDYGYTFGSGTRLTVV.

Only one count was recorded for this clone. This chain joins TRBV6-5 and TRBJ1-2; D is uncertain. CDR1 is MNHEY, CDR2 SVGAGI, per germline. The CDR3 is 16 amino acids. V was shortened by 0 bases and J by 0 bases, with 11 bases between the two germline ends. In DNA form, the CDR3 reads TGTGCCAGCAGTTACTCGAGTAACAGCGCTAACTATGGCTACACCTTC. It codes for CASSYSSNSANYGYTF.

V is TRBV28 and J is TRBJ2-1; 11 nucleotides match TRBD2. This CDR3 is 16 amino acids long. With 6 bases clipped from V and 1 base from J, the junction kept 5 bases outside the gene matches. Germline CDR1 MDHEN, CDR2 SYDVKM. CDR3 sequence reads: CASRPPSGRSYNEQFF. CDR3 coding DNA: TGTGCCAGCAGGCCCCCTAGCGGGAGGTCCTACAATGAGCAGTTCTTC.

This chain uses TRBV7-2 with TRBJ2-4, with 8 positions matching TRBD1. Losses at the gene ends were 5 bases for V and 7 bases for J; bases not matched to a gene: 4. CDR1 SGHTA and CDR2 FQGNSA come from the germline V gene. This CDR3 has 13 residues. In DNA form, the CDR3 reads TGTGCCAGCAGCCCCCGACAGGGGAACATTCAGTACTTC. This translates into CASSPRQGNIQYF.

This chain connects TRBV4-2 to TRBJ1-5; TRBD1 is a possible D gene (5 bases). The CDR3 covers 14 residues. Trimming stripped 1 base from V and 1 base from J, with 5 bases between. CDR1 is LGHNA, CDR2 YNFKEQ, per germline. The CDR3 is CASSQAGSNQPQHF. CDR3 coding DNA: TGTGCCAGCAGCCAAGCAGGGAGCAATCAGCCCCAGCATTTT.

This chain links TRBV11-2 with TRBJ2-1; tentative D call: TRBD1 (6 bases). V shed 2 bases and J shed 5 bases, with 10 bases lying between them. This CDR3 region has 14 residues. CDR1 and CDR2 from the germline V gene are SGHAT and FQNNGV. CDR3 nucleotide sequence: TGTGCCAGCAGCTTACGGGACACCCACAATGAGCAGTTCTTC. Its translation: CASSLRDTHNEQFF.

The chain recombines TRBV5-6 with TRBJ2-1, with D possibly matching TRBD2 (5 bases). This CDR3 contains 16 residues. Trimming took 4 bases from V and 0 from J, leaving 14 bases between them. Germline lookup yields CDR1 SGHDT and CDR2 YYEEEE. In nucleotides, the CDR3 is TGTGCCAGCAGCACCTTTAAGGCGGGCTCCTACAATGAGCAGTTCTTC. It specifies CASSTFKAGSYNEQFF.

The rearrangement joins TRBV28 to TRBJ2-7; D possibly corresponds to TRBD1 (6 bases). V gave up 4 bases and J gave up 7 bases, with 14 bases separating them. Per the germline V gene, CDR1 is MDHEN and CDR2 is SYDVKM. The CDR3 is 13 residues long. The CDR3 DNA reads as TGTGCCAGCAGTTCCGCCAGCCAGGGGGAGCAGTACTTC. It specifies CASSSASQGEQYF.

The chain combines TRBV2 with TRBJ2-3, with a tentative D call TRBD2 (5 bases). This CDR3 has 15 amino acids. The germline gives CDR1 SNHLY, CDR2 FYNNEI. V was trimmed by 9 bases and J by 4 bases, leaving 20 bases between them. CDR3 residues: CASQKSGLGADTQYF. In nucleotides, the CDR3 is TGTGCCAGTCAGAAGTCCGGACTTGGGGCAGATACGCAGTATTTT.

The chain couples TRBV3-1 (or the pseudogene TRBV3-2) to TRBJ2-5; 13 bases match TRBD2. Trimming cost V 5 bases and J 2 bases; bases outside gene matches: 5. Germline CDR1 is LGHDT and CDR2 is YNNKEL (reference sequence). The CDR3 runs 16 residues. CDR3 loop: CASSYGLAGAQETQYF. The CDR3 DNA sequence: TGTGCCAGCAGCTACGGACTAGCGGGAGCACAAGAGACCCAGTACTTC.

The chain uses TRBV21-1 and TRBJ1-3. TRBV21-1 is marked as a pseudogene. The CDR3 contains 16 residues. The CDR3 region has the DNA TGTGCCAGCAGCAAAGGGAGCGCCACTTTCGGAAACACCATATATTTT. It is translated as CASSKGSATFGNTIYF.

V usage is TRBV7-6 and J usage is TRBJ1-1; possible D gene TRBD1, 6 bases. There are 15 residues in the CDR3. Germline V lookup: CDR1 SGHVS, CDR2 FNYEAQ. The germline V and J ends were trimmed by 5 bases and 0 bases, with 13 bases remaining between them. CDR3 nucleotides: TGTGCCAGCAGCCCTCGGACAGCTCTGAACACTGAAGCTTTCTTT. Translating it yields CASSPRTALNTEAFF.

This chain links TRBV30 with TRBJ1-1; D call uncertain. The CDR3 totals 12 residues. The V end lost 8 bases, the J end lost 5 bases, and 15 bases lay between the germline ends. CDR1 is GTSNPN and CDR2 is SVGIG in the germline V gene (reference sequence). CDR3 DNA sequence: TGTGCCGGAGGGCGCAGCGATACTGAAGCTTTCTTT. Encoded protein: CAGGRSDTEAFF.

This chain joins TRBV4-3 and TRBJ2-1; D unresolved. The CDR3 spans 15 residues. Deletions cut 0 bases from V and 3 bases from J, with 9 bases between. Per the germline V gene, CDR1 is LGHNA and CDR2 is YSLEER. As DNA, the CDR3 is TGCGCCAGCAGCCAAGAAGTGGCCGGCTACAATGAGCAGTTCTTC. Translation gives CASSQEVAGYNEQFF.

The chain joins TRBV2 to TRBJ2-5; 9 nucleotides align to TRBD2. V lost 8 bases, J lost 5 bases, and 6 bases stayed unmatched. CDR3 length: 13 residues. CDR1 and CDR2 (germline): SNHLY, FYNNEI. The chain's CDR3 is CASRGSGSETQYF. CDR3 in DNA: TGTGCCAGCCGAGGTAGCGGGAGCGAGACCCAGTACTTC.

This sequence joins TRBV28 and TRBJ2-7; 7 positions agree with TRBD2. The ends lost 3 bases at V and 2 bases at J; junction bases unmatched: 7. The germline CDR1 and CDR2 sequences are MDHEN and SYDVKM. The CDR3 has 15 residues. The CDR3, as DNA: TGTGCCAGCAGTTTGGCGCGGGGGAGGGCCTACGAGCAGTACTTC. It yields the protein CASSLARGRAYEQYF. Full variable domain (rest looked up from reference TRBV28 and TRBJ2-7): DVKVTQSSRYLVKRTGEKVFLECVQDMDHENMFWYRQDPGLGLRLIYFSYDVKMKEKGDIPEGYSVSREKKERFSLILESASTNQTSMYLCASSLARGRAYEQYFGPGTRLTVT.

V usage is TRBV27 and J usage is TRBJ1-1; D is unclear. Germline CDR1 and CDR2: MNHEY and SMNVEV (reference sequence). Trimming stripped 6 bases from V and 4 bases from J, with 21 bases between. This CDR3 comprises 16 residues. This chain's CDR3 is CASRRRIGLASTEAFF. CDR3 sequence (DNA): TGTGCCAGCAGGCGCCGTATAGGGTTGGCTAGCACTGAAGCTTTCTTT.

V is TRBV3-1 (or the pseudogene TRBV3-2) and J is TRBJ2-2; D possibly corresponds to TRBD1 (5 bases). The CDR3 length is 14 residues. Trimming took 1 base from V and 2 from J, leaving 5 bases between them. CDR1 LGHDT and CDR2 YNNKEL come from the germline V gene (reference sequence). The CDR3 loop reads CASSQGTNTGELFF. As DNA, the CDR3 is TGTGCCAGCAGCCAAGGGACAAACACCGGGGAGCTGTTTTTT.

The chain couples TRBV6-4 to TRBJ2-7; tentatively, D is TRBD1 or TRBD2 (5 bases each). The CDR3 extends over 13 amino acids. The germline V gene encodes CDR1 MRHNA and CDR2 SNTAGT. Trimming took 4 bases from V and 7 from J, leaving 14 bases between them. CDR3 sequence: CASSVSSGGEQYF. CDR3 sequence (DNA): TGTGCCAGCAGTGTAAGCAGTGGGGGAGAGCAGTACTTC.